These 9 T cell receptor beta chains came from one sample sequenced in a study of cytomegalovirus exposure and HLA in healthy donors. The PCR contained 60 Vbeta and 13 Jbeta primers. This table comes from immunoSEQ multiplex PCR, and its TCRdb copy is limited to in-frame clones, with some not included. The repertoire holds 100,000 or so clones, roughly three quarters seen once, with roughly 3.2% in the top ten. Material for sequencing was PBMCs. Receptors were obtained from a man aged 25 to 40 in good health and CMV-seronegative.

This chain uses TRBV18 with TRBJ2-2; 8 bases are a match to TRBD1. This CDR3 has 17 residues. Unmatched junction bases numbered 6, after V lost 3 bases and J lost 0 bases. CDR1 is KGHSH and CDR2 is LQKENI in the germline V gene. The CDR3, as DNA: TGTGCCAGCTCACCCCGGGACAGGCTCGCGAACACCGGGGAGCTGTTTTTT. Its translation: CASSPRDRLANTGELFF.

CDR3 nucleotide sequence: TGTGCCTGGAGTCCTTCTCTTAAAGGCGGGAGGTGGGTCAATGAGCAGTTCTTC. The encoded protein is CAWSPSLKGGRWVNEQFF. V is TRBV30 and J is TRBJ2-1; TRBD2 matches at 8 bases. In germline, CDR1 is GTSNPN, CDR2 SVGIG (reference sequence). This CDR3 region has 18 residues. V gave up 2 bases and J gave up 6 bases; unmatched junction bases: 18.

This sequence joins TRBV18 and TRBJ2-1; D remains unclear. The V end was cut by 3 bases, the J end by 0 bases, with 6 bases between. CDR3 length: 14 amino acids. The germline CDR1 and CDR2 sequences are KGHSH and LQKENI. The CDR3 loop is CASSPGSSYNEQFF. The CDR3 DNA is TGTGCCAGCTCACCGGGCAGCTCCTACAATGAGCAGTTCTTC.

This clone turned up a few times. The CDR3 loop reads CASSPGLAGTGELFF. The CDR3 DNA reads TGTGCCAGCAGTCCCGGACTAGCGGGTACCGGGGAGCTGTTTTTT. The rearrangement links TRBV6-1 to TRBJ2-2, with TRBD2 matching 11 bases. Germline assignment: CDR1 MNHNS and CDR2 SASEGT. The CDR3 consists of 15 residues. V trimming: 5 bases; J trimming: 5 bases; junction bases outside the gene matches: 4.

The rearrangement links TRBV5-1 to TRBJ2-3, with 13 bases fitting TRBD2. CDR3 length equals 16 residues. In germline, CDR1 is SGHRS, CDR2 YFSETQ. J lost 2 bases, V lost 4 bases, and 4 bases had no gene match. The CDR3 protein is CASSRTSGSYTDTQYF. In DNA, the CDR3 is TGCGCCAGCAGCCGGACTAGCGGGAGTTACACAGATACGCAGTATTTT.

The genes are TRBV27 and TRBJ2-3, with a tentative D call TRBD2 (7 bases). Germline assignment: CDR1 MNHEY and CDR2 SMNVEV (reference sequence). V was clipped by 6 bases and J by 2 bases, with 24 bases between them. The CDR3 is made up of 18 amino acids. CDR3 sequence reads: CASRRRGGPGFATDTQYF. The DNA of the CDR3 is TGTGCCAGCAGGCGGAGGGGGGGGCCCGGTTTCGCCACAGATACGCAGTATTTT.

J is TRBJ2-7 and V is TRBV30, with 8 bases matching TRBD2. CDR1 and CDR2 (germline): GTSNPN, SVGIG (reference sequence). The CDR3 is 14 amino acids. V was clipped by 2 bases and J by 5 bases; unmatched bases: 8. CDR3 amino acids: CAWSLGRALDEQYF. The DNA for the CDR3 is TGTGCCTGGAGTCTCGGGAGGGCGTTAGACGAGCAGTACTTC.

This sequence joins TRBV28 and TRBJ2-7; 7 bases match TRBD1. V trimming: 6 bases; J trimming: 2 bases; junction bases outside the gene matches: 10. The CDR3 contains 15 residues. Per the germline V gene, CDR1 is MDHEN and CDR2 is SYDVKM. CDR3 loop: CASRATGVLTYEQYF. The DNA of the CDR3 is TGTGCCAGCAGAGCCACAGGGGTTCTAACCTACGAGCAGTACTTC. Supplemented by reference TRBV28 and TRBJ2-7, the full variable domain reads DVKVTQSSRYLVKRTGEKVFLECVQDMDHENMFWYRQDPGLGLRLIYFSYDVKMKEKGDIPEGYSVSREKKERFSLILESASTNQTSMYLCASRATGVLTYEQYFGPGTRLTVT.

This clone was picked up a small number of times. The rearrangement links TRBV7-2 to TRBJ1-1, with D perhaps matching TRBD1 (6 bases). The V gene's germline CDR1 is SGHTA and CDR2 FQGNSA. V was cut by 5 bases and J by 5 bases, with 12 bases left in between. The CDR3 is 13 residues long. CDR3 sequence reads: CASSAQGETEAFF. The CDR3 DNA is TGTGCCAGCAGCGCACAGGGTGAGACTGAAGCTTTCTTT.